This TCR beta chain was observed in a study of human T cells and chemical hapten exposure. Whole-study context: Investigators sensitized about 2 cm by about 2 cm of upper inner arm skin with 2% DPC.

Study findings and constraints: Among expanded TCRs, significantly more large CDR3 similarity clusters formed than among controls.

Unique molecular identifiers were attached to individual cDNA molecules within the library. TCRdb re-derived calls from the RACE reads in MiXCR, one entry per CDR3 protein. The sample records 70,000 to 100,000 distinct CDR3 sequences, around 7% being singletons. This CDR3 has 16 residues. Germline CDR1 SGHTA, CDR2 FQGNSA. V was trimmed by 1 base and J by 0 bases, leaving 10 bases between them. Time point meaning: patch test 1, 2 weeks after DPC sensitization. Treatment of the sample: therapeutic diphenylcyclopropenone sensitization with weekly scalp DPC. A word on this clonotype: Its specificity is unknown.

The input for sequencing was whole blood, taken in connection with sensitization to the hapten diphenylcyclopropenone (DPC). The source is a woman aged 25 to 39 with alopecia areata. Some clones in this sample may be carry-over from other donors' samples. V usage is TRBV7-2 and J usage is TRBJ1-5; D is possibly TRBD1 (5 bases). Here the CDR3 reads CASSLVGGNSNQPQHF. The CDR3 DNA follows: TGTGCCAGCAGCTTAGTGGGGGGGAATAGCAATCAGCCCCAGCATTTT.